This TCR beta chain derives from a study of T cells in women clearing cervical HPV infection. In the study overall: Blood came at first lesion visit for cases, post-clearance for controls.

Germline CDR1 and CDR2: SEHNR and FQNEAQ (reference sequence). CDR3 length equals 11 residues. Measured with immunoSEQ multiplex PCR; TCRdb has only the in-frame clones, and not every one. Its table records around 31,000 clones. On this clone: The CDR3 end falls 3 residues outside the read, so it is completed with the germline J gene. The sample has other DNA sequences that encode this CDR3 too.

The chain couples TRBV7-9 to TRBJ1-3; D call uncertain. The receptor was isolated from a woman between 18 and 70 years old with a cervical HPV16 infection that either progressed to CIN3+ or cleared (not recorded which). The sequencing input was blood buffy coat. The sequenced CDR3 bases are TGTGCCAGCAGCTCCCATAGTACC. This translates into CASSSHST. The complete CDR3 reads CASSSHSTIYF.